The next 22 T cell receptor beta chains were all read from a single sample in a study of T cell repertoires in cytomegalovirus infection. TCRdb reprocessed the reads with MiXCR, giving one entry per CDR3 protein. The data contain roughly 320,000 distinct CDR3 sequences, more than 9% of them singletons. Sequenced input: PBMCs. All receptors come from a human donor in good health (CMV status not recorded). Some clones in this sample may be carry-over from other donors' samples.

The CDR3 DNA reads as TGTGCCAGCAGCCAAGTGACTAGCGGGAGTGGCAATGAGCAGTTCTTC. It codes for CASSQVTSGSGNEQFF. The V call is TRBV7-9, the J call TRBJ2-1; 12 positions match TRBD2. Trimming cost V 5 bases and J 6 bases; bases outside gene matches: 8. CDR3 length equals 16 residues. The germline CDR1 and CDR2 sequences are SEHNR and FQNEAQ (reference sequence).

This clonotype was seen more than once but under ten times. The chain carries TRBV19 and TRBJ1-5, with a possible D match to TRBD1 (6 bases). V was trimmed by 5 bases and J by 0 bases, leaving 20 bases between them. CDR1 is LNHDA, CDR2 SQIVND, per germline (reference sequence). The CDR3 extends over 18 amino acids. CDR3 region: CASSPGTGRGHSNQPQHF. CDR3 sequence (DNA): TGTGCCAGTAGTCCAGGCACTGGGAGGGGACATAGCAATCAGCCCCAGCATTTT.

In its sample, this clonotype was seen a few times. V usage is TRBV20-1 and J usage is TRBJ2-2; 11 nucleotides line up with TRBD1. CDR3 size: 17 residues. The V gene end was trimmed by 4 bases and the J gene end by 3 bases; junction bases not matched to a gene: 10. Looked up from germline, CDR1 is DFQATT and CDR2 is SNEGSKA (reference sequence). The DNA for the CDR3 is TGCAGTGCTACTAGGGACAGGGGGAATTTTTACACCGGGGAGCTGTTTTTT. This codes for CSATRDRGNFYTGELFF.

The rearrangement links TRBV12-3 or TRBV12-4 to TRBJ2-6, with 7 bases identical to TRBD1. V trimming: 5 bases; J trimming: 6 bases; junction bases outside the gene matches: 7. CDR3 size: 15 residues. The CDR3, as DNA: TGTGCCAGCAGTCCCCGACAGGGTCAGGCCAACGTCCTGACTTTC. Its protein is CASSPRQGQANVLTF.

This clonotype was seen at least ten times. V gene TRBV7-2 combines with J gene TRBJ2-1, with TRBD1 matching over 10 bases. The CDR3 runs 14 residues. The V gene end was trimmed by 8 bases and the J gene end by 7 bases; junction bases not matched to a gene: 8. CDR1 is SGHTA and CDR2 is FQGNSA in the germline V gene. The CDR3 region has the DNA TGTGCCAGCGGATGGGACAGGGGTGGTAATGAGCAGTTCTTC. It translates to CASGWDRGGNEQFF. Looking up the rest from reference TRBV7-2 and TRBJ2-1 gives the full variable domain: GAGVSQSPSNKVTEKGKDVELRCDPISGHTALYWYRQSLGQGLEFLIYFQGNSAPDKSGLPSDRFSAERTGGSVSTLTIQRTQQEDSAVYLCASGWDRGGNEQFFGPGTRLTVL.

At least ten counts were recorded for this clonotype. The V gene is TRBV19, the J gene TRBJ1-1; tentatively, D is TRBD1 (6 bases). The germline V gene encodes CDR1 LNHDA and CDR2 SQIVND (reference sequence). CDR3 length equals 13 residues. V dropped 3 bases and J dropped 7 bases, with 12 bases sitting between them. CDR3 loop: CASSIPGESEAFF. In nucleotides, the CDR3 is TGTGCCAGTAGTATTCCAGGGGAGAGTGAAGCTTTCTTT.

This chain links TRBV7-9 with TRBJ2-6; D remains unclear. CDR3 length: 18 amino acids. V was trimmed by 5 bases and J by 0 bases, leaving 17 bases between them. Germline V CDR1 and CDR2: SEHNR, FQNEAQ (reference sequence). The CDR3 nucleotides read TGTGCCAGCAGCCCCCTGGGCAGTGGGTTCTCTGGGGCCAACGTCCTGACTTTC. It specifies CASSPLGSGFSGANVLTF.

The chain has TRBV19 and TRBJ1-6; D remains ambiguous. V was pared by 5 bases and J by 12 bases, with 11 bases between. The CDR3 spans 12 residues. Germline V gene lookup returns CDR1 LNHDA and CDR2 SQIVND (reference sequence). CDR3 coding DNA: TGTGCCAGTAGTGTTGGGAGTATACCCCTCCACTTT. Translating it yields CASSVGSIPLHF.

A few counts support this clonotype. The chain employs TRBV7-9 and TRBJ2-5, with D perhaps matching TRBD2 (6 bases). V was shortened by 5 bases and J by 5 bases, with 15 bases between the two germline ends. This CDR3 comprises 14 residues. Germline CDR1 reads SEHNR; CDR2 reads FQNEAQ (reference sequence). CDR3 in DNA: TGTGCCAGCAGCCCAAAGACGGGGAGGGAGACCCAGTACTTC. It specifies CASSPKTGRETQYF.

This clonotype was observed at least ten times. V is TRBV12-3 or TRBV12-4 and J is TRBJ2-1, with 11 bases that match TRBD2. V lost 4 bases, J lost 7 bases, and 9 bases stayed unmatched. The CDR3 totals 16 residues. The CDR3 spells CASSSQLAGGLNEQFF. For the CDR3, the DNA is TGTGCCAGCAGTTCTCAATTAGCGGGGGGGTTAAATGAGCAGTTCTTC.

This clonotype appeared many times. The V call is TRBV7-8, the J call TRBJ2-6; D could derive from TRBD1 or TRBD2 (5 bases each). This CDR3 comprises 22 residues. The ends were cut back, 1 base at V and 0 bases at J, with 25 bases in the middle. In germline, CDR1 is SGHVS, CDR2 FQNEAQ. This CDR3 is CASSLVRDGGGAYFSGANVLTF. The CDR3 DNA follows: TGTGCCAGCAGCTTAGTTAGGGATGGGGGTGGGGCCTATTTCTCTGGGGCCAACGTCCTGACTTTC.

This clonotype was observed many times. The chain recombines TRBV7-2 with TRBJ2-7; D uncertain. CDR3 length equals 16 residues. The germline V gene encodes CDR1 SGHTA and CDR2 FQGNSA. V was trimmed by 5 bases and J by 0 bases, leaving 17 bases between them. The CDR3 here is CASSLTGGVLSYEQYF. CDR3 DNA: TGTGCCAGCAGCCTCACGGGCGGAGTCCTCTCCTACGAGCAGTACTTC.

In this sample, this clonotype turned up a few times. The chain links TRBV20-1 to TRBJ1-6; no clear D gene. Germline V gene data show CDR1 as DFQATT and CDR2 as SNEGSKA (reference sequence). V was pared by 0 bases and J by 7 bases, with 13 bases between. The CDR3 totals 15 residues. The CDR3: CSARENQAQNSPLHF. In DNA form, the CDR3 reads TGCAGTGCTAGAGAAAATCAGGCTCAGAATTCACCCCTCCACTTT.

The rearrangement uses TRBV30 and TRBJ2-1; TRBD1 agrees at 8 bases. The CDR3 loop spans 16 amino acids. V trimming: 4 bases; J trimming: 0 bases; junction bases outside the gene matches: 8. Per germline, CDR1 GTSNPN and CDR2 SVGIG (reference sequence). The CDR3 loop reads CAWTQRQGSSYNEQFF. CDR3 DNA: TGTGCCTGGACACAGAGACAGGGGAGCTCCTACAATGAGCAGTTCTTC.

This clonotype was counted many times. The chain employs TRBV7-8 and TRBJ2-3; perhaps TRBD2 as D (6 bases). V was shortened by 7 bases and J by 1 base, with 18 bases between the two germline ends. This CDR3 is built from 16 residues. Germline V gene sequence: CDR1 SGHVS, CDR2 FQNEAQ. As DNA, the CDR3 is TGTGCCAGCACCCCTAGACGGGAGAAACGCACAGATACGCAGTATTTT. Translation gives CASTPRREKRTDTQYF.

The chain joins TRBV7-2 to TRBJ1-6; D might be TRBD1 (6 bases). The CDR3 extends over 13 amino acids. CDR1 is SGHTA, CDR2 FQGNSA, per germline. V lost 5 bases to trimming and J lost 7 bases, with 9 bases between them. The CDR3 bases are TGTGCCAGCAGCGGGACAAGAAATTCACCCCTCCACTTT. Its protein is CASSGTRNSPLHF.

This clonotype was detected only a few times. V and J are TRBV30 and TRBJ1-6, with no clear D. The germline V gene has CDR1 GTSNPN and CDR2 SVGIG (reference sequence). V lost 3 bases, J lost 0 bases, and 3 bases lay in between. The CDR3 contains 13 residues. The CDR3 reads CAWRNSYNSPLHF. DNA for the CDR3: TGTGCCTGGAGAAACTCCTATAATTCACCCCTCCACTTT.

This clonotype was recorded a few times. The rearrangement uses TRBV27 and TRBJ1-6; D not certain. V lost 7 bases and J 7 bases, leaving 17 bases between the germline ends. The germline V gene has CDR1 MNHEY and CDR2 SMNVEV (reference sequence). This CDR3 has 15 residues. The CDR3 region is CASTLDHLGNSPLHF. The DNA of the CDR3 is TGTGCCAGCACCCTAGACCACCTTGGGAATTCACCCCTCCACTTT.

This clonotype was observed many times. The chain uses TRBV7-2 and TRBJ1-2, with D possibly matching TRBD1 (5 bases). This CDR3 is 15 amino acids long. Germline V gives CDR1 SGHTA, CDR2 FQGNSA. The germline V and J ends were trimmed by 2 bases and 1 base, with 11 bases remaining between them. The CDR3 spells CASSLSGGGNYGYTF. CDR3 sequence (DNA): TGTGCCAGCAGCTTATCGGGCGGGGGTAACTATGGCTACACCTTC. The entire variable domain, with the rest obtained from reference TRBV7-2 and TRBJ1-2, is as follows: GAGVSQSPSNKVTEKGKDVELRCDPISGHTALYWYRQSLGQGLEFLIYFQGNSAPDKSGLPSDRFSAERTGGSVSTLTIQRTQQEDSAVYLCASSLSGGGNYGYTFGSGTRLTVV.

Ten or more counts support this clonotype. The rearrangement joins TRBV12-3 or TRBV12-4 to TRBJ2-2, with unresolved D. V shed 4 bases and J shed 3 bases, with 15 bases lying between them. The CDR3 consists of 16 residues. The CDR3 sequence: CASSSDVLRDTGELFF. The CDR3, as DNA: TGTGCCAGCAGTTCGGACGTTCTTCGGGACACCGGGGAGCTGTTTTTT.

This clonotype was counted at least ten times. This chain connects TRBV7-6 to TRBJ2-5; 8 nucleotides agree with TRBD2. The CDR3 is 16 residues long. The germline CDR1 and CDR2 sequences are SGHVS and FNYEAQ. Trimming removed 1 base from V and 4 bases from J; junction bases left unmatched: 8. CDR3 nucleotide sequence: TGTGCCAGCAGCTTAGGGCTAGCGGGCCTCGGAGAGACCCAGTACTTC. This codes for CASSLGLAGLGETQYF. Full variable domain (outside the CDR3, taken from reference TRBV7-6 and TRBJ2-5): GAGVSQSPRYKVTKRGQDVALRCDPISGHVSLYWYRQALGQGPEFLTYFNYEAQQDKSGLPNDRFSAERPEGSISTLTIQRTEQRDSAMYRCASSLGLAGLGETQYFGPGTRLLVL.

This clonotype was observed a few times. The chain combines TRBV30 with TRBJ2-7; 7 bases fit TRBD2. In germline, CDR1 is GTSNPN, CDR2 SVGIG (reference sequence). The CDR3 is 11 amino acids. V shed 5 bases and J 5 bases; nucleotides not matched to a gene: 3. The CDR3 region is CAWAGVNEQYF. CDR3 in DNA: TGTGCCTGGGCGGGAGTCAACGAGCAGTACTTC.